This T cell receptor beta chain was recovered during a study of regulatory T cells in long-lasting Graves disease. Overall study findings and caveats: Whereas roughly 1,000 public clonotypes were shared by new patients, persistent patients shared more, at 2,500 to 3,500.

Arm-PCR of CDR3 regions and iRepertoire HTBI primers were the basis on which TCR beta libraries were built. MiXCR, applied by TCRdb to the multiplex PCR reads, yields one record per CDR3 protein. The sample shows 510,000 or so distinct CDR3 sequences, around 12% of them seen only once. As to time point: newly diagnosed GD, antithyroid drugs for less than 3 months. After RNA was extracted from PBMCs, the TCR library was made from it. Concerning this clonotype: Its antigen is unidentified.

These data also featured in a second study, about T cells in Graves' hyperthyroidism and ophthalmopathy. According to that study: Over 18 months, lack of ophthalmopathy progression marked Graves' hyperthyroidism as stable. Initially, a first-round RT-PCR of the TCR CDR3 employed the HTBI primer set.

Material: peripheral blood mononuclear cells (PBMCs), obtained at new diagnosis, from a patient treated with antithyroid drugs. The sequence derives from a woman younger than 45 with Graves disease.

CDR3 nucleotide sequence: TGCGCCAGCAGTGAGACGATAGGGACACTCTACGAGCAGTACTTC. Translation: CASSETIGTLYEQYF. This sequence joins TRBV10-2 and TRBJ2-7; possibly TRBD1 for D (6 bases). The CDR3 sequence is 15 residues long. Between the trimmed V and J ends, which lost 2 bases and 3 bases, there was a span of 14 bases. The germline CDR1 and CDR2 sequences are WSHSY and SAAADI.